This is a list of T cell receptor beta chains from one sample in a study of T-cell reconstitution after alpha-beta-depleted transplantation in children. TCRdb fed the PCR reads into MiXCR, producing one record per CDR3 protein. The sample records 200,000 to 300,000 distinct CDR3 sequences, around 11% being singletons. The starting material was PBMCs from the stem cell graft donor, obtained from the stem cell graft. The receptors come from a human donor who donated a stem cell graft to a child with acute lymphoblastic leukemia. CDR3s include the opening cysteine and the closing phenylalanine or tryptophan. D genes are given only for firm matches. Some rows have no size entry. The others give once, few or many, or a class for an expanded clone.

>TRBV11-2|many|TRBJ2-3|.
CASSLRWAGSTDTQYF
TGTGCCAGCAGCTTAAGATGGGCGGGGAGCACAGATACGCAGTATTTT
>TRBV7-2|.|TRBJ2-7|.
CASSPRFDSYYEQYF
TGTGCCAGCAGCCCTAGGTTTGACTCTTATTACGAGCAGTACTTC
>TRBV28|many|TRBJ1-1|TRBD1
CASSFHYQRQGAFF
TGTGCCAGCAGTTTCCATTACCAGAGACAGGGGGCTTTCTTT
>TRBV5-1|many|TRBJ2-7|.
CASKSGMTGVSYEQYF
TGCGCCAGCAAGTCGGGAATGACGGGGGTCTCCTACGAGCAGTACTTC
>TRBV5-1|many|TRBJ1-1|.
CASSLESPREGTEAFF
TGCGCCAGCAGCTTGGAAAGTCCGAGGGAGGGCACTGAAGCTTTCTTT
>TRBV7-2|few|TRBJ1-1|TRBD1
CASTSAGGKNTEAFF
TGTGCCAGCACCTCGGCAGGGGGCAAGAACACTGAAGCTTTCTTT
>TRBV4-2|many|TRBJ2-7|TRBD1
CASSQERPGTGFYEQYF
TGTGCCAGCAGCCAGGAGAGACCCGGGACAGGGTTCTACGAGCAGTACTTC
>TRBV11-2|many|TRBJ2-1|TRBD2
CASSSRQGRLAGYNEQFF
TGTGCCAGCAGCTCAAGACAGGGGAGACTAGCGGGGTACAATGAGCAGTTCTTC
>TRBV6-1|few|TRBJ2-1|TRBD2
CASSRSSGDYNEQFF
TGTGCCAGCAGTAGGTCCAGCGGGGACTACAATGAGCAGTTCTTC
>TRBV9|once|TRBJ1-3|.
CASSAGGGLGNTIYF
TGTGCCAGCAGCGCGGGGGGGGGGCTCGGAAACACCATATATTTT
>TRBV4-3|many|TRBJ2-7|.
CASSQEAGSSYEQYF
TGCGCCAGCAGCCAAGAGGCAGGGTCCTCCTACGAGCAGTACTTC
>TRBV5-6|.|TRBJ2-7|.
CASSLVFWDHEQYF
TGTGCCAGCAGCTTGGTTTTTTGGGACCACGAGCAGTACTTC
>TRBV7-9|many|TRBJ1-1|.
CASSFMTEGGAFF
TGTGCCAGCAGCTTTATGACTGAGGGTGGAGCTTTCTTT
>TRBV7-2|.|TRBJ2-2|.
CASSPRRINTGELFF
TGTGCCAGCAGCCCCCGGAGGATTAACACCGGGGAGCTGTTTTTT
>TRBV6-2/TRBV6-3|many|TRBJ2-7|.
CASSRLGRTGEQYF
TGTGCCAGCAGTCGCTTGGGGAGGACGGGTGAGCAGTACTTC
>TRBV15|many|TRBJ1-3|.
CATSRDEGDTIYF
TGTGCCACCAGCAGAGATGAAGGGGACACCATATATTTT
>TRBV4-2|few|TRBJ2-3|.
CASSQEASSGDTQYF
TGTGCCAGCAGCCAAGAGGCTAGTAGCGGAGATACGCAGTATTTT
>TRBV9|many|TRBJ1-6|.
CASSVGSHYNSPLHF
TGTGCCAGCAGCGTAGGATCCCATTATAATTCACCCCTCCACTTT
>TRBV10-3|few|TRBJ1-5|.
CAMSQELGQPQHF
TGTGCCATGTCACAGGAGCTGGGTCAGCCCCAGCATTTT
>TRBV7-9|many|TRBJ1-5|.
CASSLSSLQPQHF
TGTGCCAGCAGCTTAAGTTCTCTGCAGCCCCAGCATTTT
>TRBV15|many|TRBJ2-7|.
CATSRARGAVGYEQYF
TGTGCCACCAGCAGAGCCCGGGGAGCGGTTGGGTACGAGCAGTACTTC
>TRBV19|few|TRBJ1-5|.
CASSIYTRDAQPQHF
TGTGCCAGTAGTATATATACCAGGGACGCTCAGCCCCAGCATTTT
>TRBV4-3|many|TRBJ2-5|.
CASSQLGGGETQYF
TGCGCCAGCAGCCAACTAGGGGGAGGAGAGACCCAGTACTTC
>TRBV12-3/TRBV12-4|many|TRBJ2-3|.
CASSFAVGTDTQYF
TGTGCCAGCAGTTTCGCAGTGGGCACAGATACGCAGTATTTT